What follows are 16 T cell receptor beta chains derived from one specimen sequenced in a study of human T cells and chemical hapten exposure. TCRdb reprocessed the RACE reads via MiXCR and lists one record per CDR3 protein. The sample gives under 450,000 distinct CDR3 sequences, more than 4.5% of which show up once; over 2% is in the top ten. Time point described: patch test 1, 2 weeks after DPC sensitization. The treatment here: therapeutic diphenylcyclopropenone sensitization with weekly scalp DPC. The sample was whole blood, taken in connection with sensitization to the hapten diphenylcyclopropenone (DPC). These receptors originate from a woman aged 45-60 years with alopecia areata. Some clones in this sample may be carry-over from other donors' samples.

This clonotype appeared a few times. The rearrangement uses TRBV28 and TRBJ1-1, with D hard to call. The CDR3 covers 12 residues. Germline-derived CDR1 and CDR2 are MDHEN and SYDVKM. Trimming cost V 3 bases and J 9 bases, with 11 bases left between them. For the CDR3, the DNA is TGTGCCAGCAGTTTTAAGCCACGGAAAGCTTTCTTT. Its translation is CASSFKPRKAFF.

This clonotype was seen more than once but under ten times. The CDR3 DNA reads TGCGCCAGCAGCCAAGAGGGCGGGGGCGACGCAGATACGCAGTATTTT. Translated, it gives CASSQEGGGDADTQYF. V gene TRBV4-3 combines with J gene TRBJ2-3; D might be TRBD2 (7 bases). Trimming shortened V by 0 bases and J by 4 bases, and 14 bases separated the two germline ends. From germline, CDR1 is LGHNA and CDR2 YSLEER. The CDR3 has 16 residues.

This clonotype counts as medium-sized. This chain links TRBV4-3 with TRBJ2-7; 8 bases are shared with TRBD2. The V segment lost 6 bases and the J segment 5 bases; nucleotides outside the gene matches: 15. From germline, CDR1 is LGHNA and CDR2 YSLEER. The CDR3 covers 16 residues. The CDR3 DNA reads TGCGCCAGCAGTCCCGGGAGGGAGGGCCACGTCGACGAGCAGTACTTC. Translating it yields CASSPGREGHVDEQYF.

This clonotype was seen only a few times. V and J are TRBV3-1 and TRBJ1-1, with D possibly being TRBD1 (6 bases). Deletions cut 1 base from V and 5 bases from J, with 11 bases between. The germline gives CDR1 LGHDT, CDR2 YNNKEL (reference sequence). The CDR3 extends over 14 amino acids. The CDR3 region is CASSQGTAGTEAFF. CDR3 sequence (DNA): TGTGCCAGCAGCCAAGGGACAGCGGGGACTGAAGCTTTCTTT.

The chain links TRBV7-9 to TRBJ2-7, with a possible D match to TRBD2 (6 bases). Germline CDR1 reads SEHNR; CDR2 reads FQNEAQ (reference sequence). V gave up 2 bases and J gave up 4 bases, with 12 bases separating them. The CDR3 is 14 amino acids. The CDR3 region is CASSLRGIQYEQYF. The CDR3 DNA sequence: TGTGCCAGCAGCTTACGCGGGATACAATACGAGCAGTACTTC. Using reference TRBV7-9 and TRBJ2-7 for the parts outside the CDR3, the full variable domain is DTGVSQNPRHKITKRGQNVTFRCDPISEHNRLYWYRQTLGQGPEFLTYFQNEAQLEKSRLLSDRFSAERPKGSFSTLEIQRTEQGDSAMYLCASSLRGIQYEQYFGPGTRLTVT.

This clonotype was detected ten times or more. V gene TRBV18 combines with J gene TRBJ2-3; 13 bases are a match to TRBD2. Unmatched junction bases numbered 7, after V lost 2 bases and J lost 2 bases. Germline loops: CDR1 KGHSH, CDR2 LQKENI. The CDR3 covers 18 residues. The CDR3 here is CASSPGGLAGAYTDTQYF. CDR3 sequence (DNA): TGTGCCAGCTCACCAGGCGGACTAGCGGGGGCCTACACAGATACGCAGTATTTT.

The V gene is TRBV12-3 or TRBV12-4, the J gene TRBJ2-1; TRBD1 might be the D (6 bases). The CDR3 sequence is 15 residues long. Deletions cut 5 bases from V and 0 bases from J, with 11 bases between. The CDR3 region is CASSVSRGSYNEQFF. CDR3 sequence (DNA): TGTGCCAGCAGTGTGTCCAGGGGCTCCTACAATGAGCAGTTCTTC.

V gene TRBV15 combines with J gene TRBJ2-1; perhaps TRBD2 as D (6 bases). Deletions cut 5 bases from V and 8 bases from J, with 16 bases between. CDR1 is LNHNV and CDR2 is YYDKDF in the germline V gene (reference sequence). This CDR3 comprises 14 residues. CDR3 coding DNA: TGTGCCACCAGCTATGTCCGGGAGACGGATGAGCAGTTCTTC. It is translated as CATSYVRETDEQFF.

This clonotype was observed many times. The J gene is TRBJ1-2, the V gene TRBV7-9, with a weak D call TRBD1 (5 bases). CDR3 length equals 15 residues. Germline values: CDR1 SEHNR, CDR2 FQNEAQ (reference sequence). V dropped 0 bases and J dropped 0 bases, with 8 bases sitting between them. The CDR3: CASSLAKGPNYGYTF. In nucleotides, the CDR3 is TGTGCCAGCAGCTTAGCAAAGGGGCCTAACTATGGCTACACCTTC.

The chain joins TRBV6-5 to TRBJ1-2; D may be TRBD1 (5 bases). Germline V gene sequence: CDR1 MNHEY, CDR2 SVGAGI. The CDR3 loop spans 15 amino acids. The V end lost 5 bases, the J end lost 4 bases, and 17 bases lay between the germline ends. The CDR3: CASSQQQTAIYGYTF. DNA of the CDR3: TGTGCCAGCAGTCAGCAACAGACAGCGATCTATGGCTACACCTTC.

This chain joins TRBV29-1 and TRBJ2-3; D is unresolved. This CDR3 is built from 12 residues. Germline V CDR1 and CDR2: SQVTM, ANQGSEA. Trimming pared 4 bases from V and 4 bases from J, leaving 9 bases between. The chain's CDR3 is CSVVLPPDTQYF. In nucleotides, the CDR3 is TGCAGCGTTGTCCTCCCCCCAGATACGCAGTATTTT.

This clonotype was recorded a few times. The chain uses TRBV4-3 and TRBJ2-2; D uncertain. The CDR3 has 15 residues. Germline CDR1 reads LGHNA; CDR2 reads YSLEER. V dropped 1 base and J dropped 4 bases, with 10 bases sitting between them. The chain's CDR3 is CASSQGRVGTGELFF. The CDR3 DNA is TGCGCCAGCAGCCAAGGGCGAGTGGGCACCGGGGAGCTGTTTTTT.

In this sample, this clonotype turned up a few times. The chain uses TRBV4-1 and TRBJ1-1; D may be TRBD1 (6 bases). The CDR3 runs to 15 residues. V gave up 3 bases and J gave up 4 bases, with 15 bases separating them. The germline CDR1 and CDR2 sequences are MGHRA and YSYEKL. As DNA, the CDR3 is TGCGCCAGCAGCCAGAGGACAGACATGGGCACTGAAGCTTTCTTT. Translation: CASSQRTDMGTEAFF.

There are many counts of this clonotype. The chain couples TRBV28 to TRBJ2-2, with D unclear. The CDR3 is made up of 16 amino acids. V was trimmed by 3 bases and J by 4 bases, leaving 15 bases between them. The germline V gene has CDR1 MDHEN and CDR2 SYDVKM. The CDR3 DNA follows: TGTGCCAGCAGTTTTCCCGGCCAGATGGGCACCGGGGAGCTGTTTTTT. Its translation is CASSFPGQMGTGELFF.

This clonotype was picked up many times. CDR3 amino acids: CASGRAGDEQYF. DNA for the CDR3: TGTGCTAGTGGTCGGGCAGGGGACGAGCAGTACTTC. The J gene is TRBJ2-7, the V gene TRBV12-5, with a possible D match to TRBD1 (6 bases). The V end lost 5 bases, the J end lost 5 bases, and 10 bases lay between the germline ends. CDR1 is LGHNT, CDR2 FRNRAP, per germline. This CDR3 has 12 amino acids.

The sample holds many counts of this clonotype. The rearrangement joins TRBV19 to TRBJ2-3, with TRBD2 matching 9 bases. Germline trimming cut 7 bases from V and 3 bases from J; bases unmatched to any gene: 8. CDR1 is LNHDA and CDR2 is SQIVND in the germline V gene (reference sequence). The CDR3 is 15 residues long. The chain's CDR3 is CASKGASGVTDTQYF. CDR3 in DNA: TGTGCCAGTAAGGGGGCTAGCGGGGTAACAGATACGCAGTATTTT.